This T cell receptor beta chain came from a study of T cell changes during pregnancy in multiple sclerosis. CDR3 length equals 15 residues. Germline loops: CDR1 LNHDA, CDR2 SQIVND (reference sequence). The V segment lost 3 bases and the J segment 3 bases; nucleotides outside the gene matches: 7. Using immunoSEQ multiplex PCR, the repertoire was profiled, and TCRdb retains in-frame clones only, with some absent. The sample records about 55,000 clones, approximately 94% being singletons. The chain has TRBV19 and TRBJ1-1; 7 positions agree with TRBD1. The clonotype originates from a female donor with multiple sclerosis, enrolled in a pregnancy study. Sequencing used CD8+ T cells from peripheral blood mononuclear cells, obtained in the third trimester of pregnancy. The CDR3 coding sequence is TGTGCCAGTAGTATCGGTCCAGGGGGTGACACTGAAGCTTTCTTT. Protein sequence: CASSIGPGGDTEAFF.